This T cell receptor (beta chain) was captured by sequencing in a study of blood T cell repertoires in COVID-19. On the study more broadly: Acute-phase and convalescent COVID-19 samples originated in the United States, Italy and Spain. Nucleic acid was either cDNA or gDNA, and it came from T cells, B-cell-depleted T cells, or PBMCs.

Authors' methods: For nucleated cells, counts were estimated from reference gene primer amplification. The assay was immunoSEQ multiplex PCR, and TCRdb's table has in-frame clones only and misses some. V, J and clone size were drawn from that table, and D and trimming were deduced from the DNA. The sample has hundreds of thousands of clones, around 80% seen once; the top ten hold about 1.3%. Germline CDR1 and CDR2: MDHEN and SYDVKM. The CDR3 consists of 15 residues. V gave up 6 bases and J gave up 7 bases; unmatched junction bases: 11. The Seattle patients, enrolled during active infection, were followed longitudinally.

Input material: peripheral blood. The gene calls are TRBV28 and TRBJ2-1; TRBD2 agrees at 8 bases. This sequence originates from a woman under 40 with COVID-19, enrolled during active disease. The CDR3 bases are TGTGCCAGCAGAATTCGGCGGGGGGCGTTGAATGAGCAGTTCTTC. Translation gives CASRIRRGALNEQFF. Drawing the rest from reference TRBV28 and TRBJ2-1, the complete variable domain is DVKVTQSSRYLVKRTGEKVFLECVQDMDHENMFWYRQDPGLGLRLIYFSYDVKMKEKGDIPEGYSVSREKKERFSLILESASTNQTSMYLCASRIRRGALNEQFFGPGTRLTVL.